This is a list of T cell receptor beta chains from one sample in a study of regulatory and conventional T cells in RAG deficiency. Clones were read by immunoSEQ multiplex PCR, and TCRdb kept only the in-frame ones, dropping some. Seen here are some 35,000 clones, about 80% observed once, and the top ten hold about 3.4%. The same data also went into a second study, on regulatory T cells.

What was sequenced was CD4+ effector T cells sorted from blood. These receptors were collected from a human donor in good health. CDR3s include the opening cysteine and the closing phenylalanine or tryptophan. D genes are given only for firm matches. Rows may omit the clone size; those that give it use once, few, many or a size class.

J gene	V gene	clone size	D gene	CDR3 protein	CDR3 DNA
TRBJ1-2	TRBV5-1	few	TRBD1	CASSPGQPLYGYTF	TGCGCCAGCAGCCCGGGACAGCCGCTGTATGGCTACACCTTC
TRBJ1-1	TRBV10-3	.	TRBD1	CAISRGADTEAFF	TGTGCCATCAGCAGGGGGGCGGACACTGAAGCTTTCTTT
TRBJ1-5	TRBV30	.	.	CAWSLMGTRYSNQPQHF	TGTGCCTGGAGCCTAATGGGGACACGTTATAGCAATCAGCCCCAGCATTTT
TRBJ2-7	TRBV6-5	.	TRBD2	CASSYRGLAGGYEQYF	TGTGCCAGCAGTTACAGGGGACTAGCGGGGGGTTACGAGCAGTACTTC
TRBJ1-5	TRBV19	once	TRBD1	CASSGTGGGQPQHF	TGTGCCAGTAGTGGGACAGGGGGAGGTCAGCCCCAGCATTTT
TRBJ2-7	TRBV5-4	.	.	CASSPRQDAYEQYF	TGTGCCAGCAGCCCCAGACAGGACGCCTACGAGCAGTACTTC
TRBJ1-2	TRBV7-2	.	.	CASSLFLSGDSNYGYTF	TGTGCCAGCAGCTTATTTTTATCGGGAGATTCCAACTATGGCTACACCTTC
TRBJ2-3	TRBV6-1	.	TRBD1	CASSESTGANTQYF	TGTGCCAGCAGTGAATCGACAGGGGCAAATACGCAGTATTTT
TRBJ1-1	TRBV6-4	.	.	CASSDSWKERREAFF	TGTGCCAGCAGTGACTCGTGGAAAGAGAGGCGTGAAGCTTTCTTT
TRBJ1-2	TRBV5-1	.	.	CASSPDGVYGYTF	TGCGCCAGCAGCCCGGACGGAGTTTATGGCTACACCTTC